The 20 T cell receptor beta chains in this list originate from one sample, sequenced in a study of T cell responses to AZD1222 COVID-19 vaccine. Profiled with immunoSEQ multiplex PCR; TCRdb holds only in-frame clones, not every one. The sample holds roughly 100,000 clones; more than 70% are singletons and the top ten take 13%. Here the sequenced sample was peripheral blood, taken on day 0 of AZD1222 vaccination. Receptors were obtained from an adult in good health.

V and J are TRBV6-2 or TRBV6-3 and TRBJ2-7, with no clear D. The length of the CDR3 is 11 residues. The V and J ends lost 2 bases and 4 bases respectively, with 3 bases between them. Looked up from germline, CDR1 is MNHEY and CDR2 is SVGEGT. CDR3 nucleotides: TGTGCCAGCAGTTACGTATACGAGCAGTACTTC. Residues: CASSYVYEQYF.

The chain carries TRBV24-1 and TRBJ2-5; 8 positions match TRBD2. The ends lost 3 bases at V and 2 bases at J; junction bases unmatched: 1. CDR3 size: 14 residues. The germline V gene encodes CDR1 KGHDR and CDR2 SFDVKD. This CDR3 reads CATSDSGGQETQYF. DNA for the CDR3: TGTGCCACCAGTGATAGCGGGGGACAAGAGACCCAGTACTTC.

The chain links TRBV4-1 to TRBJ1-2; D gene uncertain. The CDR3 has 13 residues. Deletions cut 1 base from V and 7 bases from J, with 10 bases between. Germline-derived CDR1 and CDR2 are MGHRA and YSYEKL. The CDR3 here is CASSQGGGAGYTF. The CDR3 nucleotides read TGCGCCAGCAGCCAAGGAGGAGGCGCTGGCTACACCTTC.

The CDR3 reads CASSIVSGDEQFF. CDR3 nucleotide sequence: TGTGCCAGTAGTATTGTGTCGGGGGATGAGCAGTTCTTC. The chain uses TRBV19 and TRBJ2-1, with a tentative D call TRBD2 (6 bases). This CDR3 region has 13 residues. V was clipped by 3 bases and J by 8 bases, with 11 bases between them. Germline V gene lookup returns CDR1 LNHDA and CDR2 SQIVND (reference sequence).

The chain uses TRBV6-5 and TRBJ2-5; 8 nucleotides agree with TRBD2. In germline, CDR1 is MNHEY, CDR2 SVGAGI. The CDR3 loop spans 13 amino acids. V was pared by 6 bases and J by 1 base, with 1 base of the junction left unmatched. In nucleotides, the CDR3 is TGTGCCAGCAGCGGGGGGGCCCAAGAGACCCAGTACTTC. Translation: CASSGGAQETQYF.

This chain uses TRBV6-1 with TRBJ2-1, with D possibly matching TRBD2 (6 bases). Trimming pared 0 bases from V and 6 bases from J, leaving 24 bases between. Germline V CDR1 and CDR2: MNHNS, SASEGT. The CDR3 runs to 19 residues. CDR3 bases: TGTGCCAGCAGTGAAGCGACTCCCTCGGGGGTGGGGTCGAGCAATGAGCAGTTCTTC. Translated, it gives CASSEATPSGVGSSNEQFF.

The gene calls are TRBV12-3 or TRBV12-4 and TRBJ1-5; D might be TRBD1 (5 bases). This CDR3 has 13 amino acids. V was clipped by 2 bases and J by 9 bases, with 11 bases between them. The CDR3 region is CASSLRGRGPQHF. CDR3 DNA sequence: TGTGCCAGCAGTTTACGGGGCCGAGGGCCCCAGCATTTT.

The V call is TRBV7-2, the J call TRBJ2-5, with D possibly being TRBD1 (5 bases). This CDR3 contains 14 residues. V was cut by 8 bases and J by 1 base, with 14 bases left in between. CDR1 and CDR2 from the germline V gene are SGHTA and FQGNSA. The CDR3 DNA sequence: TGTGCCAGCCAACTCGACAGAGCCCAAGAGACCCAGTACTTC. Its translation: CASQLDRAQETQYF.

This clone was counted a single time. This chain joins TRBV27 and TRBJ2-3; TRBD1 is a possible D gene (7 bases). With 8 bases removed from V and 4 bases from J, the gap between germline ends came to 10 bases. In germline, CDR1 is MNHEY, CDR2 SMNVEV (reference sequence). This CDR3 is built from 12 residues. The CDR3 nucleotides read TGTGCCAGCCAGGGGGGCGCAGATACGCAGTATTTT. As protein: CASQGGADTQYF.

The genes are TRBV18 and TRBJ1-1, with D perhaps matching TRBD1 (6 bases). CDR1 and CDR2 (germline): KGHSH, LQKENI. The CDR3 consists of 14 residues. V was cut by 5 bases and J by 1 base, with 11 bases left in between. Written as DNA, the CDR3 is TGTGCCAGCTCAGGGGGCCGGGGGAACACTGAAGCTTTCTTT. It yields the protein CASSGGRGNTEAFF.

The chain is built from TRBV7-2 and TRBJ1-5, with a possible D match to TRBD1 (6 bases). The CDR3 is made up of 15 amino acids. Germline V lookup: CDR1 SGHTA, CDR2 FQGNSA. V lost 2 bases and J lost 5, with 13 bases in between. CDR3 sequence: CASSLRSGEDQPQHF. CDR3 nucleotide sequence: TGTGCCAGCAGCTTACGGTCAGGGGAAGATCAGCCCCAGCATTTT.

The chain has TRBV28 and TRBJ2-7, with 10 bases that match TRBD1. The V segment lost 4 bases and the J segment 5 bases; nucleotides outside the gene matches: 5. This CDR3 is built from 14 residues. Germline loops: CDR1 MDHEN, CDR2 SYDVKM. The CDR3 region has the DNA TGTGCCAGCAGTTCGACAGGGGGCTTCCACGAGCAGTACTTC. Amino acids: CASSSTGGFHEQYF.

The chain combines TRBV6-5 with TRBJ2-1; 9 nucleotides agree with TRBD1. CDR3 length: 14 amino acids. The V gene end was trimmed by 5 bases and the J gene end by 7 bases; junction bases not matched to a gene: 6. Germline lookup yields CDR1 MNHEY and CDR2 SVGAGI. CDR3 DNA: TGTGCCAGCAGTCCTTGGACAGGGGCTAATGAGCAGTTCTTC. Translation: CASSPWTGANEQFF.

The rearrangement uses TRBV6-5 and TRBJ1-1; possibly TRBD1 for D (5 bases). The germline V gene has CDR1 MNHEY and CDR2 SVGAGI. Trimming removed 2 bases at V and 0 bases at J, with 13 bases between. The length of the CDR3 is 16 residues. The CDR3 coding sequence is TGTGCCAGCAGTTACGGAGGGACTCATATGAACACTGAAGCTTTCTTT. Amino acid sequence: CASSYGGTHMNTEAFF.

CDR3 residues: CASSYDLSYNSPLHF. In DNA, the CDR3 is TGTGCCAGCAGTTACGACCTCTCCTATAATTCACCCCTCCACTTT. The chain combines TRBV6-6 with TRBJ1-6, with D uncertain. Germline CDR1 reads MNHNY; CDR2 reads SVGAGI (reference sequence). V lost 2 bases to trimming and J lost 0 bases, with 5 bases between them. This CDR3 contains 15 residues.

J is TRBJ2-7 and V is TRBV18; D gene unclear. V was trimmed by 3 bases and J by 7 bases, leaving 13 bases between them. From germline, CDR1 is KGHSH and CDR2 LQKENI. The length of the CDR3 is 13 residues. The CDR3 sequence is CASSPLPEEEQYF. CDR3 DNA: TGTGCCAGCTCACCGTTGCCCGAGGAAGAGCAGTACTTC.

V usage is TRBV19 and J usage is TRBJ1-4; TRBD1 aligns across 7 bases. CDR3 length: 15 amino acids. Per germline, CDR1 LNHDA and CDR2 SQIVND (reference sequence). J lost 5 bases, V lost 3 bases, and 6 bases had no gene match. CDR3 sequence reads: CASSIPPTGNEKLFF. The CDR3 DNA follows: TGTGCCAGTAGTATCCCCCCGACAGGGAATGAAAAACTGTTTTTT. Based on the CDR3 plus reference TRBV19 and TRBJ1-4, the full variable domain is DGGITQSPKYLFRKEGQNVTLSCEQNLNHDAMYWYRQDPGQGLRLIYYSQIVNDFQKGDIAEGYSVSREKKESFPLTVTSAQKNPTAFYLCASSIPPTGNEKLFFGSGTQLSVL.

This clone was recorded a few times. V and J are TRBV2 and TRBJ2-5; either TRBD1 or TRBD2 may fit D (5 bases each). The CDR3 loop spans 13 amino acids. The V end was cut by 8 bases, the J end by 3 bases, with 13 bases between. The germline V gene has CDR1 SNHLY and CDR2 FYNNEI. Here the CDR3 DNA reads TGTGCCAGCTCTCGGGACGGTGAAGAGACCCAGTACTTC. This codes for CASSRDGEETQYF.

CDR3: CAWSVRRAGGGEKLFF. In DNA form, the CDR3 reads TGTGCCTGGAGTGTACGTCGGGCAGGGGGAGGGGAAAAACTGTTTTTT. The chain combines TRBV30 with TRBJ1-4; TRBD1 aligns across 7 bases. V gave up 0 bases and J gave up 8 bases; unmatched junction bases: 12. CDR3 length equals 16 residues. Germline assignment: CDR1 GTSNPN and CDR2 SVGIG (reference sequence).

The sample holds one count of this clone. This chain uses TRBV5-5 with TRBJ1-5, with D perhaps matching TRBD1 (5 bases). This CDR3 has 17 residues. The V gene's germline CDR1 is SGHKS and CDR2 YYEKEE (reference sequence). Deletions cut 0 bases from V and 0 bases from J, with 13 bases between. The CDR3 DNA follows: TGTGCCAGCAGCTTGGGGGCCGGGGGTTATAGCAATCAGCCCCAGCATTTT. The encoded protein is CASSLGAGGYSNQPQHF. The whole variable domain, remainder taken from reference TRBV5-5 and TRBJ1-5, is DAGVTQSPTHLIKTRGQQVTLRCSPISGHKSVSWYQQVLGQGPQFIFQYYEKEERGRGNFPDRFSARQFPNYSSELNVNALLLGDSALYLCASSLGAGGYSNQPQHFGDGTRLSIL.